Included here is one T cell receptor beta chain sequence, with context. Patients of the Seattle cohort, enrolled during active infection, were followed longitudinally. The sample originates from a study of blood T cell repertoires in COVID-19. Study summary: Samples taken during acute and convalescent COVID-19 were collected in the United States, Italy and Spain. In each case, the material was cDNA or gDNA derived from T cells, B-cell-depleted T cells, or PBMCs.

The CDR3 has 14 residues. Germline trimming cut 2 bases from V and 4 bases from J; bases unmatched to any gene: 3. CDR1 is MNHEY and CDR2 is SVGAGI in the germline V gene. As handled by the study authors: It was from reference gene primer amplification that nucleated cell counts were estimated. Assay: immunoSEQ multiplex PCR; the TCRdb copy retains only in-frame clones and omits some. V, J and clone size reflect that table, while D and trimming were determined from the DNA. The sample has 150,000 to 200,000 clones, roughly 80% seen once. The chain has TRBV6-5 and TRBJ1-2, with 8 bases identical to TRBD1. Sequencing used peripheral blood. This receptor was obtained from a woman aged 65 to 85 with COVID-19, enrolled during active disease. The CDR3 bases are TGTGCCAGCAGTTACCTCGGACAGGGCTATGGCTACACCTTC. This sequence encodes CASSYLGQGYGYTF.